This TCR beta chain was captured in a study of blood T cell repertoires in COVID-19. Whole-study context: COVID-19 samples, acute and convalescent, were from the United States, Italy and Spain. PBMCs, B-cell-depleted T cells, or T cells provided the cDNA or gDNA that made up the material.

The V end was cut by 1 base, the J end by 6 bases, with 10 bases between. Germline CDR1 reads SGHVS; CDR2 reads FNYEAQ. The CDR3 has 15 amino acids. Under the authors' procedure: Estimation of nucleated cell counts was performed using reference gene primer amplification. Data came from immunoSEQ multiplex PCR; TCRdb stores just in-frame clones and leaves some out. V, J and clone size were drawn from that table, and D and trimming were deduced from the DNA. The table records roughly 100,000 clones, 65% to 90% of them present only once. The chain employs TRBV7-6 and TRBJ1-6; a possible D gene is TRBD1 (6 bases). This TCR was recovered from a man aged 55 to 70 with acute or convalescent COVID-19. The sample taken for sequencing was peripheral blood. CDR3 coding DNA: TGTGCCAGCAGCTTAGATACAGGGCCTAATTCACCCCTCCACTTT. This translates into CASSLDTGPNSPLHF.